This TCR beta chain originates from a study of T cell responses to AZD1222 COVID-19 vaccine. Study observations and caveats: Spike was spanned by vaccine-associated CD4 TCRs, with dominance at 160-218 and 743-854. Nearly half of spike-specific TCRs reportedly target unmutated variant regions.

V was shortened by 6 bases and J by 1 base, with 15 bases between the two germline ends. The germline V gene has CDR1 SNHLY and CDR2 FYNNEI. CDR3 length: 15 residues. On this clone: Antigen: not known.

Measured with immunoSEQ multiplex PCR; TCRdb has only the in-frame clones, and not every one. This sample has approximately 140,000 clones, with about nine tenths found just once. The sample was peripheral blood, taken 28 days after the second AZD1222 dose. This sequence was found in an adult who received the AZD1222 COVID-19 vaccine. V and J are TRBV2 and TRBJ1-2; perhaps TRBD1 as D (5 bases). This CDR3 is CASSGRGRYNYGYTF. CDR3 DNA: TGTGCCAGCAGCGGAAGGGGCCGCTATAACTATGGCTACACCTTC.